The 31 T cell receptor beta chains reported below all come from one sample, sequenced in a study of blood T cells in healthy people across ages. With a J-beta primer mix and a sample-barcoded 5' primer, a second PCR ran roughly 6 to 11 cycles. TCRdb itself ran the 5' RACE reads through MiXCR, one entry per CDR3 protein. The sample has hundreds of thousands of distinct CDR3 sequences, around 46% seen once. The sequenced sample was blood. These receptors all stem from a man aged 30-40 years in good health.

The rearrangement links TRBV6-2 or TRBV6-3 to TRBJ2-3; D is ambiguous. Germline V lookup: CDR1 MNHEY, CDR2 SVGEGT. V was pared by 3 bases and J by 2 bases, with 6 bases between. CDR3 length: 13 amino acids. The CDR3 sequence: CASSYGPTDTQYF. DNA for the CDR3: TGTGCCAGCAGTTATGGACCCACAGATACGCAGTATTTT.

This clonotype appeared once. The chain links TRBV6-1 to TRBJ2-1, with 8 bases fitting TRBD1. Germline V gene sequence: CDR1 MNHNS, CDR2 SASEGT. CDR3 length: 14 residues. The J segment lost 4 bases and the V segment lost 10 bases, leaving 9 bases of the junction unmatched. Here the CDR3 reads CAIGRGQEYNEQFF. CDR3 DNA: TGTGCCATAGGCAGGGGGCAGGAGTACAATGAGCAGTTCTTC.

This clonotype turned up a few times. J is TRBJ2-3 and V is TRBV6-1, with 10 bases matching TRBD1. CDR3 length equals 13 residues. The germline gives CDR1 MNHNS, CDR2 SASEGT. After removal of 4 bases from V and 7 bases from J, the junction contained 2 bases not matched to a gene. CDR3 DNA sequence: TGTGCCAGCAGTGCGGGACAGGGGAATACGCAGTATTTT. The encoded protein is CASSAGQGNTQYF.

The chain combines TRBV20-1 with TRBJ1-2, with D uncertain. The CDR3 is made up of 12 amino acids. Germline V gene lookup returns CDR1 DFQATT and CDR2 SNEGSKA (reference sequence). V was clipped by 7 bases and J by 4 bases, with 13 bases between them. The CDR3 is CSVTDGSYGYTF. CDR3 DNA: TGCAGTGTCACCGACGGGTCCTATGGCTACACCTTC.

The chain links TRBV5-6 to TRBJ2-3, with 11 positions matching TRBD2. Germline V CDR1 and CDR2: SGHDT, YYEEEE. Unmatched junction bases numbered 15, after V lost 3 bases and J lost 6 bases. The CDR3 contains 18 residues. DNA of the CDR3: TGTGCCAGCAGCTCACCCTATAGCGGGGGGGCCGTAGTGGATACGCAGTATTTT. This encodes CASSSPYSGGAVVDTQYF.

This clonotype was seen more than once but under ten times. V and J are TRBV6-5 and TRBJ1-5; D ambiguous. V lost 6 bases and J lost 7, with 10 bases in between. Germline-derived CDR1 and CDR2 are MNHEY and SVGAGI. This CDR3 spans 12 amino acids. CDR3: CASSHLRQPQHF. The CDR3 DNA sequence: TGTGCCAGCAGCCACTTAAGGCAGCCCCAGCATTTT.

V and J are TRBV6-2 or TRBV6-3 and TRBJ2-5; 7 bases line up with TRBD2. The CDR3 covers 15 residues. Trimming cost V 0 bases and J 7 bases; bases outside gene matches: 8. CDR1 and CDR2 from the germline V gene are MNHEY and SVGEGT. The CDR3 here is CASSYSGGSDRTQYF. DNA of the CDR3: TGTGCCAGCAGTTACTCCGGGGGGAGCGATAGGACCCAGTACTTC.

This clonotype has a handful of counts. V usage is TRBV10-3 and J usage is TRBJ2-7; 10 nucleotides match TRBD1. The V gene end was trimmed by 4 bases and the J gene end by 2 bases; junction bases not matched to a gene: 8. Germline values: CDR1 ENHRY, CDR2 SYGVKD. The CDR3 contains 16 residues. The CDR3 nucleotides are TGTGCCATCAGTGGCAAAGGGGGACAGGGGACCTACGAGCAGTACTTC. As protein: CAISGKGGQGTYEQYF.

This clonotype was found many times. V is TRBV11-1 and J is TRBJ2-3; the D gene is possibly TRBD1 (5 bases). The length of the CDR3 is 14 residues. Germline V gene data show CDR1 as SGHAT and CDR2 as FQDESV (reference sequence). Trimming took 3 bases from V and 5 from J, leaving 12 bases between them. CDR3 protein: CASSLSGAGDTQYF. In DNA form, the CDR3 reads TGTGCCAGCAGCTTGTCTGGGGCTGGAGATACGCAGTATTTT.

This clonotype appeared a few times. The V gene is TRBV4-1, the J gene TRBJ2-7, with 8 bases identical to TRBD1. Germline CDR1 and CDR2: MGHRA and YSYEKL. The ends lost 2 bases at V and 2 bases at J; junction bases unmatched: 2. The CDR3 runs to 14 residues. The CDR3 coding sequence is TGCGCCAGCAGCCAATCGGGACAGGCCTACGAGCAGTACTTC. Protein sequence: CASSQSGQAYEQYF.

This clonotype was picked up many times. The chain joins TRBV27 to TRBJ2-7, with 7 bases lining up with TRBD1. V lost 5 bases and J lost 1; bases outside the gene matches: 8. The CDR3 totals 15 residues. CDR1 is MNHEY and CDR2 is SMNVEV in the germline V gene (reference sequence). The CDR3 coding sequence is TGTGCCAGCAGTCCAGACCGGGACAGATCCTACGAGCAGTACTTC. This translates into CASSPDRDRSYEQYF.

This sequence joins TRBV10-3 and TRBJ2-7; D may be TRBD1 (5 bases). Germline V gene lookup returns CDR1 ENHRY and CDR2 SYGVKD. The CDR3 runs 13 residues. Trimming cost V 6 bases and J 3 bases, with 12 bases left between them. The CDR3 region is CAISGRQLYEQYF. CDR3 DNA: TGTGCCATCAGCGGGCGACAGCTCTACGAGCAGTACTTC.

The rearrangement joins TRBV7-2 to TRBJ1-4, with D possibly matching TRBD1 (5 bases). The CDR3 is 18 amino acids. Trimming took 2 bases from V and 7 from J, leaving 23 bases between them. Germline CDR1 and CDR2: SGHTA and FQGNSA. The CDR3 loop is CASSLSLGDGGRGEKLFF. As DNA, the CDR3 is TGTGCCAGCAGCTTAAGCCTCGGGGACGGGGGACGGGGTGAAAAACTGTTTTTT. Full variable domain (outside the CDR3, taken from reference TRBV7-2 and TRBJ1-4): GAGVSQSPSNKVTEKGKDVELRCDPISGHTALYWYRQSLGQGLEFLIYFQGNSAPDKSGLPSDRFSAERTGGSVSTLTIQRTQQEDSAVYLCASSLSLGDGGRGEKLFFGSGTQLSVL.

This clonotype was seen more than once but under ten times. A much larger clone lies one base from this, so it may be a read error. The CDR3: CASSLGRGQNNSPLHF. Here the CDR3 DNA reads TGTGCCAGCAGCTTAGGTCGGGGACAGAATAATTCACCCCTCCACTTT. The gene calls are TRBV11-2 and TRBJ1-6, with 7 bases fitting TRBD1. CDR1 SGHAT and CDR2 FQNNGV come from the germline V gene. The CDR3 has 16 amino acids. Unmatched junction bases numbered 5, after V lost 1 base and J lost 5 bases.

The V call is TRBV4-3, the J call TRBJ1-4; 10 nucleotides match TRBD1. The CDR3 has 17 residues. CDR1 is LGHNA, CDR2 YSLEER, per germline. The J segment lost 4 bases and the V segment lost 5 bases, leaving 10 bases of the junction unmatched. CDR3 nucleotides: TGCGCCAGCAGCATCCGGGACAGGGGAGAGAGTAATGAAAAACTGTTTTTT. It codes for CASSIRDRGESNEKLFF.

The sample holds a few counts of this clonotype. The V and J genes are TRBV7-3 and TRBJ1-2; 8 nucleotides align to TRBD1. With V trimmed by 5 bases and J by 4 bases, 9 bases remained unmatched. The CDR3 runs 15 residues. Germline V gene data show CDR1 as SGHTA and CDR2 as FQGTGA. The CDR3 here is CASSPRQGLAYGYTF. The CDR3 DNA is TGTGCCAGCAGCCCCCGACAGGGGTTAGCCTATGGCTACACCTTC. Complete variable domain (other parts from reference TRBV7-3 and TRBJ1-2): GAGVSQTPSNKVTEKGKYVELRCDPISGHTALYWYRQSLGQGPEFLIYFQGTGAADDSGLPNDRFFAVRPEGSVSTLKIQRTERGDSAVYLCASSPRQGLAYGYTFGSGTRLTVV.

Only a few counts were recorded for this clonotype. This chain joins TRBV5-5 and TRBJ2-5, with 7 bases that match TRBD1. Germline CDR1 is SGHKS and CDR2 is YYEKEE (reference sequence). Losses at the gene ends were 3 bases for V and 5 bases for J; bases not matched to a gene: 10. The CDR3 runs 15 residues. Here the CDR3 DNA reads TGTGCCAGCAGCTATTCGACAGGGCGTTCGGAGACCCAGTACTTC. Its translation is CASSYSTGRSETQYF. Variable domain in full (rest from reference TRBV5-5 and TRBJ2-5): DAGVTQSPTHLIKTRGQQVTLRCSPISGHKSVSWYQQVLGQGPQFIFQYYEKEERGRGNFPDRFSARQFPNYSSELNVNALLLGDSALYLCASSYSTGRSETQYFGPGTRLLVL.

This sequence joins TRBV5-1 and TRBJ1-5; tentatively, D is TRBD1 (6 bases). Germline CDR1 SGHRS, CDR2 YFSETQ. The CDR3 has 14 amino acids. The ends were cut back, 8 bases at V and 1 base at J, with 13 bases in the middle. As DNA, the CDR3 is TGCGCCAGTGTCAGGGGTCAGAGCAATCAGCCCCAGCATTTT. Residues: CASVRGQSNQPQHF.

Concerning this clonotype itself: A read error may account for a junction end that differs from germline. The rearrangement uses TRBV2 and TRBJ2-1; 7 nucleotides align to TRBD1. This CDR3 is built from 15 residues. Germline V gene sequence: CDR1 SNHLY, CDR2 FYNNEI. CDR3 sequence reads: CASRGTVFSHNEQFF. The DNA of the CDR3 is TGTGCCAGCAGGGGGACAGTCTTCTCCCACAATGAGCAGTTCTTC.

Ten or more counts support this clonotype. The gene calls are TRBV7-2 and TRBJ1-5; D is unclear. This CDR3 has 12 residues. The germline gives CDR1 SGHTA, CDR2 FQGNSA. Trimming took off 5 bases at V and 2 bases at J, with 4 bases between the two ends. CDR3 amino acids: CASSGGNQPQHF. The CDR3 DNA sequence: TGTGCCAGCAGCGGGGGCAATCAGCCCCAGCATTTT.

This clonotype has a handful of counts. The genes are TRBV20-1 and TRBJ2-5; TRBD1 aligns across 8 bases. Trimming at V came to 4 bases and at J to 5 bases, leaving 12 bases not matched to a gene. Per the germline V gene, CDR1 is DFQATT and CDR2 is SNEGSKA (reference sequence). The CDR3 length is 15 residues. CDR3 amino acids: CSATLASGGGETQYF. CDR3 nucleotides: TGCAGTGCTACCCTCGCTTCAGGGGGCGGTGAGACCCAGTACTTC.

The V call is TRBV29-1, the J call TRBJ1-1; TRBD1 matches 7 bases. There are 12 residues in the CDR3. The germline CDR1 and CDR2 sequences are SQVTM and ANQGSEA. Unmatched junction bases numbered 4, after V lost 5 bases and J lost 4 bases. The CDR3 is CSVFSGGTEAFF. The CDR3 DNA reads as TGCAGCGTTTTCTCAGGGGGCACTGAAGCTTTCTTT.

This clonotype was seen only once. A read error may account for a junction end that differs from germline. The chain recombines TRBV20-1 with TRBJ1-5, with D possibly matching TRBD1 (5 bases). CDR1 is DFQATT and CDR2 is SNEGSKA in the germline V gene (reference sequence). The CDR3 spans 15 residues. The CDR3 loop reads CSAPRGRQPNQPRHF. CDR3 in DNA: TGCAGTGCTCCTCGCGGGAGACAGCCCAATCAGCCCCGGCATTTT.

This CDR3 is CSVVDRGNQPQHF. The CDR3, as DNA: TGCAGCGTTGTCGACAGGGGCAATCAGCCCCAGCATTTT. V is TRBV29-1 and J is TRBJ1-5, with 7 nucleotides matching TRBD1. The junction had 2 bases not matched to a gene; V was cut back by 4 bases and J by 2 bases. In germline, CDR1 is SQVTM, CDR2 ANQGSEA. This CDR3 is built from 13 residues.

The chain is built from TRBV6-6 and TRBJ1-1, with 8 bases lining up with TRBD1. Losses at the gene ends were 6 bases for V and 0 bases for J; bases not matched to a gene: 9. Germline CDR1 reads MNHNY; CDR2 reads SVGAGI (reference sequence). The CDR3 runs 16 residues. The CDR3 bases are TGTGCCAGCAGCCGAGACAGGGGTGGGGTGAACACTGAAGCTTTCTTT. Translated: CASSRDRGGVNTEAFF.

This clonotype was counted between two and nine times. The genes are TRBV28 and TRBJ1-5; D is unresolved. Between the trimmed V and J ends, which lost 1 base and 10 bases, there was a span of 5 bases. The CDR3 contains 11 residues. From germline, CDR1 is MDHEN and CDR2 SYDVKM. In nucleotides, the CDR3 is TGTGCCAGCAGTTTATACCCTCCCCAGCATTTT. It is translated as CASSLYPPQHF.

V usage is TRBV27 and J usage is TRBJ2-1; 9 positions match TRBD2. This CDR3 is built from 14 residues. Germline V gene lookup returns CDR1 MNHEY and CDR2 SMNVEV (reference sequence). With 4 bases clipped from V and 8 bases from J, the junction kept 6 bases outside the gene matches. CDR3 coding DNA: TGTGCCAGCAGTTGGGCGGGGGGGGTAGATGAGCAGTTCTTC. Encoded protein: CASSWAGGVDEQFF.

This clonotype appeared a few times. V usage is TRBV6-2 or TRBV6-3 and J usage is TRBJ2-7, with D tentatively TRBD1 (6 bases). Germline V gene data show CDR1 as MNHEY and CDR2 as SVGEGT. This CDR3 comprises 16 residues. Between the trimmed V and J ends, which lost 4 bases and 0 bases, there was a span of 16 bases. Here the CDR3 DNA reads TGTGCCAGCAGTTCCCCCGGCCAGGGGAGCTCCTACGAGCAGTACTTC. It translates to CASSSPGQGSSYEQYF.

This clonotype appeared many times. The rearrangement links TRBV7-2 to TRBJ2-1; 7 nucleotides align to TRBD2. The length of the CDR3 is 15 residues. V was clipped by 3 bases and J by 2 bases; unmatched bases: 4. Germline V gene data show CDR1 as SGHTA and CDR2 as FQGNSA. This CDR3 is CASSLSGATYNEQFF. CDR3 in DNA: TGTGCCAGCAGCTTGAGCGGGGCCACCTACAATGAGCAGTTCTTC.

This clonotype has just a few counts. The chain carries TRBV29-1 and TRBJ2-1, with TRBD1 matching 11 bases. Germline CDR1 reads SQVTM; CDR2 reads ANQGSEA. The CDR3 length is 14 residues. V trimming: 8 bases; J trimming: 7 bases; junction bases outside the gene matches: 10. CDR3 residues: CSTPGQGVVNEQFF. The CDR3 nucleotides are TGCAGCACCCCGGGACAGGGGGTAGTAAATGAGCAGTTCTTC.

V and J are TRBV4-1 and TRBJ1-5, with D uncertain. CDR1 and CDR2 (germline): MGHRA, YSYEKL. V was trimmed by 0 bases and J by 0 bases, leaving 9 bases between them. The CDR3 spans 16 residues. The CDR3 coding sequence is TGCGCCAGCAGCCAAGATCAACAGTTTAGCAATCAGCCCCAGCATTTT. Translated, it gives CASSQDQQFSNQPQHF.